The 22 T cell receptor beta chains in this list originate from one sample, sequenced in a study of circulating tumor DNA in untreated peripheral T-cell lymphoma. Assay used: immunoSEQ multiplex PCR; TCRdb lists only in-frame clones, some missing. Of about 2,500 clones listed, around 82% are singletons. The sample taken for sequencing was tumor tissue. Receptors originate from a human donor with peripheral T-cell lymphoma.

By share of the sample, this clone is large. The CDR3 DNA follows: TGTGCCAGTAGTACGACAGGGACCACCTACGAGCAGTACTTC. Translated: CASSTTGTTYEQYF. V and J are TRBV19 and TRBJ2-7; TRBD1 matches at 7 bases. Germline CDR1 reads LNHDA; CDR2 reads SQIVND (reference sequence). This CDR3 contains 14 residues. V was clipped by 4 bases and J by 2 bases; unmatched bases: 5.

J is TRBJ1-2 and V is TRBV22-1. TRBV22-1 is a documented pseudogene. The CDR3 sequence is 15 residues long. The CDR3 sequence is CASSSSGGTVYGYTF. The CDR3 nucleotides are TGTGCCAGCAGTTCCAGCGGGGGTACAGTCTATGGCTACACCTTC.

The chain uses TRBV9 and TRBJ2-1, with D possibly TRBD1 on 6 matching bases. Germline V gene data show CDR1 as SGDLS and CDR2 as YYNGEE. V was pared by 6 bases and J by 0 bases, with 19 bases between. The CDR3 sequence is 17 residues long. The CDR3 DNA is TGTGCCAGCACCGGACAGCAAAAAATTTACTCCTACAATGAGCAGTTCTTC. Protein sequence: CASTGQQKIYSYNEQFF.

This sequence joins TRBV30 and TRBJ1-5; TRBD1 might be the D (6 bases). CDR3 size: 15 residues. The germline CDR1 and CDR2 sequences are GTSNPN and SVGIG (reference sequence). With 1 base removed from V and 0 bases from J, the gap between germline ends came to 10 bases. CDR3 region: CAWSEGTFSNQPQHF. CDR3 sequence (DNA): TGTGCCTGGAGTGAAGGGACATTTAGCAATCAGCCCCAGCATTTT.

This chain links TRBV29-1 with TRBJ1-5, with D possibly matching TRBD1 (5 bases). CDR1 is SQVTM, CDR2 ANQGSEA, per germline. V lost 4 bases and J 4 bases, leaving 14 bases between the germline ends. This CDR3 region has 14 residues. CDR3 coding DNA: TGCAGCGTTGCTGGGACCGACCCAAATCAGCCCCAGCATTTT. It codes for CSVAGTDPNQPQHF.

The V and J genes are TRBV10-2 and TRBJ2-3, with a possible D match to TRBD2 (6 bases). The ends were cut back, 4 bases at V and 2 bases at J, with 13 bases in the middle. CDR3 length: 15 residues. Germline V gene data show CDR1 as WSHSY and CDR2 as SAAADI. The CDR3 coding sequence is TGCGCCAGCAGTGGGACGGGACTTCACACAGATACGCAGTATTTT. Translated: CASSGTGLHTDTQYF.

The rearrangement uses TRBV6-8 and TRBJ1-4; D call uncertain. The germline CDR1 and CDR2 sequences are MNHGY and SAAAGT. CDR3 length equals 14 residues. Trimming stripped 6 bases from V and 0 bases from J, with 8 bases between. This CDR3 reads CASRKVATNEKLFF. The CDR3 DNA is TGTGCCAGCAGGAAAGTTGCAACTAATGAAAAACTGTTTTTT.

This rearrangement joins TRBV7-2 to TRBJ2-2, with 10 bases that match TRBD1. The germline CDR1 and CDR2 sequences are SGHTA and FQGNSA. CDR3 size: 17 residues. With 6 bases clipped from V and 1 base from J, the junction kept 8 bases outside the gene matches. The DNA for the CDR3 is TGTGCCAGCAGAAATCCCCGGACAGGGGGGAACACCGGGGAGCTGTTTTTT. It yields the protein CASRNPRTGGNTGELFF.

The chain carries TRBV7-7 and TRBJ1-4; D not resolved. This CDR3 spans 14 amino acids. Germline V gene sequence: CDR1 SSHAT, CDR2 FNYEAQ (reference sequence). The V end was cut by 1 base, the J end by 5 bases, with 8 bases between. CDR3 nucleotides: TGTGCCAGCAGCTTAGGCAACCGAAATGAAAAACTGTTTTTT. Protein: CASSLGNRNEKLFF.

The J gene is TRBJ1-6, the V gene TRBV6-8, with D possibly being TRBD1 (5 bases). CDR1 MNHGY and CDR2 SAAAGT come from the germline V gene. The V gene lost 6 bases and the J gene lost 9 bases, with 12 bases spanning the gap. The CDR3 runs 13 residues. The CDR3 is CASSRQISSPLHF. DNA for the CDR3: TGTGCCAGCAGCCGACAGATATCTTCACCCCTCCACTTT.

This sequence joins TRBV28 and TRBJ2-1; possibly TRBD2 for D (7 bases). CDR1 is MDHEN, CDR2 SYDVKM, per germline. V was clipped by 1 base and J by 5 bases, with 15 bases between them. The CDR3 is made up of 16 amino acids. The CDR3 loop is CASSLLWWRGHNEQFF. CDR3 coding DNA: TGTGCCAGCAGTTTATTGTGGTGGCGGGGGCACAATGAGCAGTTCTTC.

The chain is built from TRBV28 and TRBJ1-2; a weak D match, TRBD1 (5 bases). Germline V gene data show CDR1 as MDHEN and CDR2 as SYDVKM. CDR3 length equals 15 residues. V was shortened by 6 bases and J by 4 bases, with 18 bases between the two germline ends. CDR3 in DNA: TGTGCCAGCAGGCAGGAAAGACAGCTCACCTATGGCTACACCTTC. It is translated as CASRQERQLTYGYTF.

This rearrangement joins TRBV6-8 to TRBJ2-1; the match to TRBD2 covers 9 bases. Germline CDR1 MNHGY, CDR2 SAAAGT. The CDR3 length is 15 residues. V gave up 6 bases and J gave up 1 base; unmatched junction bases: 4. CDR3 DNA: TGTGCCAGCAGCCCTAGCGGGGTGTCCTACAATGAGCAGTTCTTC. Amino acid sequence: CASSPSGVSYNEQFF.

This clone was counted a single time. V usage is TRBV5-1 and J usage is TRBJ2-3; D possibly corresponds to TRBD2 (5 bases). CDR3 length: 15 residues. The germline V and J ends were trimmed by 4 bases and 2 bases, with 14 bases remaining between them. The germline V gene has CDR1 SGHRS and CDR2 YFSETQ. The DNA for the CDR3 is TGCGCCAGCAGCCGTATGGCGGGTCCCACAGATACGCAGTATTTT. It specifies CASSRMAGPTDTQYF.

V gene TRBV6-8 combines with J gene TRBJ2-3, with 10 positions matching TRBD2. Germline lookup yields CDR1 MNHGY and CDR2 SAAAGT. The J segment lost 1 base and the V segment lost 5 bases, leaving 9 bases of the junction unmatched. The CDR3 extends over 17 amino acids. The CDR3 DNA sequence: TGTGCCAGCAGTGACCAGCGGGAGGGCCGCGGCACAGATACGCAGTATTTT. Protein: CASSDQREGRGTDTQYF.

By sample share, this clone is large. The CDR3 spells CASSDGFGEQFF. The CDR3 coding sequence is TGTGCCAGCAGTGATGGGTTTGGTGAGCAGTTCTTC. The chain has TRBV28 and TRBJ2-1; no reliable D call. The length of the CDR3 is 12 residues. The V end lost 5 bases, the J end lost 9 bases, and 11 bases lay between the germline ends. Germline V lookup: CDR1 MDHEN, CDR2 SYDVKM.

This chain uses TRBV18 with TRBJ2-2; 8 bases fit TRBD2. V trimming: 6 bases; J trimming: 0 bases; junction bases outside the gene matches: 6. CDR1 is KGHSH and CDR2 is LQKENI in the germline V gene. The CDR3 spans 16 residues. The CDR3 sequence: CASSRGGTTNTGELFF. The CDR3 coding sequence is TGTGCCAGCTCCCGGGGGGGGACAACGAACACCGGGGAGCTGTTTTTT.

CDR3 region: CATSRVETNEKLFF. DNA of the CDR3: TGTGCCACCAGCAGAGTGGAGACAAATGAAAAACTGTTTTTT. The chain recombines TRBV15 with TRBJ1-4; D remains ambiguous. This CDR3 has 14 residues. V lost 1 base, J lost 5 bases, and 8 bases lay in between. Germline V gives CDR1 LNHNV, CDR2 YYDKDF (reference sequence).

The J gene is TRBJ1-2, the V gene TRBV14; D is uncertain. V lost 0 bases and J lost 5, with 7 bases in between. The germline V gene encodes CDR1 SGHDN and CDR2 FVKESK. This CDR3 has 13 residues. In DNA form, the CDR3 reads TGTGCCAGCAGCCAAGATCTTCTTTATGGCTACACCTTC. Its protein product is CASSQDLLYGYTF.

This chain connects TRBV6-8 to TRBJ1-3, with D possibly being TRBD1 (5 bases). This CDR3 spans 15 amino acids. Trimming left V 6 bases short and J 0 bases short, with 12 bases between. Looked up from germline, CDR1 is MNHGY and CDR2 is SAAAGT. CDR3 region: CASSPDSSSGNTIYF. CDR3 nucleotides: TGTGCCAGCAGCCCTGACAGTAGCTCTGGAAACACCATATATTTT.

The V and J genes are TRBV11-3 and TRBJ1-6; D call uncertain. CDR1 SGHNT and CDR2 YENEEA come from the germline V gene. The CDR3 runs to 15 residues. Between the trimmed V and J ends, which lost 3 bases and 6 bases, there was a span of 12 bases. CDR3 nucleotide sequence: TGTGCCAGCAGCTTTGAAACAGTATCTAATTCACCCCTCCACTTT. Translated, it gives CASSFETVSNSPLHF.

The chain combines TRBV19 with TRBJ2-5; no reliable D call. The ends were cut back, 4 bases at V and 2 bases at J, with 11 bases in the middle. Germline V gives CDR1 LNHDA, CDR2 SQIVND (reference sequence). This CDR3 region has 14 residues. The CDR3 DNA reads as TGTGCCAGTAGTACTCGACGCATACAAGAGACCCAGTACTTC. Translated: CASSTRRIQETQYF.